The rows below give T cell receptor beta chains drawn from one sample of a study of shared T cell receptors in the human thymus. Profiling relied on immunoSEQ multiplex PCR, and the TCRdb table lists in-frame clones only, not all of them. The sample consists of approximately 760,000 clones, roughly 85% of them appearing once. These same data were also listed under a study on human thymus T cells.

Specimen: thymocytes. These receptor sequences come from a girl less than two years old with a congenital heart defect. Each CDR3 is given with its conserved first and last residue. The D gene is left open where the match is weak. Clone size is given for some rows only: seen once, a few or many times, or a class if the clone is expanded.

v_gene	abundance	j_gene	d_gene	CDR3aa	CDR3nt
TRBV18	-	TRBJ1-1	-	CASSPGDSRGMNTEAFF	TGTGCCAGCTCACCAGGTGACAGTCGGGGGATGAACACTGAAGCTTTCTTT
TRBV29-1	-	TRBJ1-1	-	CSVGGPDGNTEAFF	TGCAGCGTAGGCGGGCCCGACGGGAACACTGAAGCTTTCTTT
TRBV5-5	-	TRBJ2-3	TRBD2	CASSLDGTSGDTQYF	TGTGCCAGCAGCTTGGACGGGACTAGTGGTGATACGCAGTATTTT
TRBV6-5	-	TRBJ1-2	TRBD1	CASSPQGAPGYGYTF	TGTGCCAGCAGCCCTCAGGGGGCGCCCGGCTATGGCTACACCTTC
TRBV27	few	TRBJ1-2	-	CASSLKGQHYGYTF	TGTGCCAGCAGTTTAAAGGGGCAACACTATGGCTACACCTTC
TRBV4-1	-	TRBJ2-2	-	CASSPGEGDTGELFF	TGCGCCAGCAGCCCAGGCGAGGGGGACACCGGGGAGCTGTTTTTT
TRBV28	-	TRBJ2-7	-	CASRPDSLIYEQYF	TGTGCCAGCAGGCCCGACAGCCTAATCTACGAGCAGTACTTC
TRBV19	-	TRBJ2-5	-	CASSIPLSGQETQYF	TGTGCCAGTAGTATACCCCTCTCGGGACAAGAGACCCAGTACTTC
TRBV2	-	TRBJ2-6	-	CATCRGIGPSSGANVLTF	TGTGCCACCTGCAGGGGTATAGGACCTAGCTCTGGGGCCAACGTCCTGACTTTC
TRBV11-2	-	TRBJ2-1	TRBD2	CASSHTSAYNEQFF	TGTGCCAGCAGCCACACTAGCGCGTACAATGAGCAGTTCTTC
TRBV7-2	-	TRBJ1-6	-	CASSSTVKVSPLHF	TGTGCCAGCAGCTCGACAGTAAAGGTTTCACCCCTCCACTTT
TRBV28	-	TRBJ2-1	TRBD1	CASSLGGDRGVTYNEQFF	TGTGCCAGCAGTTTAGGAGGCGACAGGGGAGTCACCTACAATGAGCAGTTCTTC
TRBV5-1	-	TRBJ2-7	-	CASQPTGTSHYEQYF	TGCGCCAGCCAGCCCACCGGGACATCTCATTACGAGCAGTACTTC
TRBV25-1	-	TRBJ1-6	-	CASTDGDLDSPLHF	TGTGCCAGCACCGACGGGGATCTTGATTCACCCCTCCACTTT
TRBV30	-	TRBJ1-3	-	CAWLHDQGNTIYF	TGTGCCTGGCTCCACGATCAGGGAAACACCATATATTTT
TRBV2	-	TRBJ1-1	TRBD1	CASSPGTGGTNTEAFF	TGTGCCAGCAGCCCCGGGACAGGGGGAACGAACACTGAAGCTTTCTTT
TRBV5-6	-	TRBJ1-6	TRBD1	CASSLGGGVLYVDSPLHF	TGTGCCAGCAGCTTGGGAGGGGGCGTCTTGTATGTTGATTCACCCCTCCACTTT
TRBV7-6	once	TRBJ2-7	-	CASSLRQGGASSYEQYF	TGTGCCAGCAGCCTACGTCAAGGGGGGGCTTCCTCCTACGAGCAGTACTTC
TRBV4-3	-	TRBJ2-7	TRBD1	CASSPGTGGWYEQYF	TGCGCCAGCAGCCCCGGGACAGGGGGTTGGTACGAGCAGTACTTC
TRBV2	-	TRBJ1-1	TRBD1	CASSPKDRGPTEAFF	TGTGCCAGCAGCCCTAAGGACAGGGGGCCCACTGAAGCTTTCTTT
TRBV7-2	-	TRBJ1-6	TRBD1	CASSLVATGQSSYNSPLHF	TGTGCCAGCAGCTTAGTTGCGACAGGGCAATCCTCCTATAATTCACCCCTCCACTTT
TRBV4-1	-	TRBJ1-5	-	CASSRYYSNQPQHF	TGCGCCAGCAGCCGATACTATAGCAATCAGCCCCAGCATTTT
TRBV9	-	TRBJ1-1	-	CASSVALNDGAGLSNTEAFF	TGTGCCAGCAGCGTAGCTTTGAATGATGGCGCAGGGTTATCGAACACTGAAGCTTTCTTT
TRBV7-9	-	TRBJ1-3	-	CASSLVSDSGNTIYF	TGTGCCAGCAGCTTAGTTAGCGACTCTGGAAACACCATATATTTT
TRBV28	few	TRBJ2-5	-	CASSYPKETQYF	TGTGCCAGCAGCTACCCAAAAGAGACCCAGTACTTC
TRBV2	-	TRBJ2-7	TRBD2	CASWGGTRFYEQYF	TGTGCCAGCTGGGGGGGGACTCGGTTCTACGAGCAGTACTTC
TRBV4-3	-	TRBJ1-6	-	CASSQGPMLGGRSNSPLHF	TGCGCCAGCAGCCAAGGTCCCATGCTTGGGGGGAGGAGTAATTCCCCCCTCCACTTT
TRBV5-1	-	TRBJ2-3	TRBD2	CASGPRSRSPITDTQYF	TGCGCTAGCGGGCCCAGATCACGGTCTCCGATCACAGATACGCAGTATTTT
TRBV2	-	TRBJ1-2	TRBD1	CASSEMAGQERRGGGYTF	TGTGCCAGCAGTGAAATGGCGGGACAGGAGCGCCGTGGAGGAGGCTACACCTTC
TRBV5-4	-	TRBJ1-1	-	CASSLPTGTTEAFF	TGTGCCAGCAGCCTACCCACAGGGACCACTGAAGCTTTCTTT
TRBV4-1	-	TRBJ2-7	TRBD1	CASSQPDEPGQGADLQKFIF	TGCGCCAGCAGCCAACCTGACGAACCGGGACAGGGGGCCGACCTACAAAAATTTATCTTC
TRBV19	once	TRBJ1-6	TRBD1	CASSTDRGSSYNSPLHF	TGTGCCAGTAGTACCGACAGGGGTTCCTCCTATAATTCACCCCTCCACTTT
TRBV7-2	-	TRBJ1-1	-	CASSKAGSAQVLNTEAFF	TGTGCCAGCAGCAAAGCGGGTTCAGCTCAGGTCTTGAACACTGAAGCTTTCTTT
TRBV5-1	-	TRBJ1-2	TRBD1	CASSLGTGTMGGYTF	TGCGCCAGCAGCTTAGGGACAGGAACTATGGGGGGCTACACCTTC
TRBV6-1	-	TRBJ1-2	-	CASSDRGGRVNYGYTF	TGTGCCAGCAGTGACCGAGGCGGCAGGGTTAACTATGGCTACACCTTC
TRBV5-1	-	TRBJ1-2	-	CASSLARVWPKEGNYGYTF	TGCGCCAGCAGCTTGGCCAGAGTATGGCCAAAGGAGGGGAACTATGGCTACACCTTC
TRBV28	-	TRBJ2-5	TRBD2	CASSLTGGPVETQYF	TGTGCCAGCAGTTTAACGGGGGGGCCTGTAGAGACCCAGTACTTC
TRBV6-5	-	TRBJ2-2	TRBD2	CASSSSGLNTGELFF	TGTGCCAGCAGTTCTAGCGGGTTGAACACCGGGGAGCTGTTTTTT
TRBV15	-	TRBJ1-2	TRBD1	CATTTRGVPGQGGYGYTF	TGTGCCACCACCACGAGAGGGGTTCCGGGACAGGGGGGCTATGGCTACACCTTC
TRBV29-1	-	TRBJ1-2	-	CSVEDYGIRGYTF	TGCAGCGTTGAAGACTACGGGATTCGGGGCTACACCTTC
TRBV7-9	-	TRBJ1-1	-	CASSLGGPEAFF	TGTGCCAGCAGCTTAGGGGGGCCTGAAGCTTTCTTT
TRBV6-1	-	TRBJ1-2	-	CATGEPANYGYTF	TGTGCCACGGGAGAGCCCGCTAACTATGGCTACACCTTC
TRBV4-1	-	TRBJ1-1	-	CASSQEELTTGTEAFF	TGCGCCAGCAGCCAAGAAGAATTAACTACGGGGACTGAAGCTTTCTTT
TRBV27	-	TRBJ1-5	-	CASSLFGRAQPQHF	TGTGCCAGCAGTTTATTTGGCAGGGCACAGCCCCAGCATTTT
TRBV4-2	-	TRBJ2-7	-	CASSHTKQGRDYEQYF	TGTGCCAGCAGCCATACAAAACAGGGAAGGGACTACGAGCAGTACTTC